This TCR beta chain derives from a study of spatial heterogeneity in lung cancer. At least ten counts were recorded for this clonotype. Documented time point: blood at routine non-recurrence follow-up after resection. CDR3 length: 15 amino acids. Germline loops: CDR1 WSHSY, CDR2 SAAADI. V lost 0 bases to trimming and J lost 9 bases; unmatched junction nucleotides: 7. TCRdb passed the 5' RACE reads through MiXCR, listing each CDR3 protein once. The sample includes some 10,000 distinct CDR3 sequences, 10% of them seen just once. The material sequenced was PBMCs, taken at follow-up. The source is a female donor with early-stage non-small cell lung cancer. The chain recombines TRBV10-2 with TRBJ2-1; TRBD2 matches 8 bases. The CDR3 DNA reads as TGCGCCAGCAGTGAGTCTTGGCGGGGGGCAAGTGAGCAGTTCTTC. Translation: CASSESWRGASEQFF.